The 18 T cell receptor beta chains below come from one sample, sequenced in a study of blood T cell repertoires in COVID-19. Using immunoSEQ multiplex PCR, the repertoire was profiled, and TCRdb retains in-frame clones only, with some absent. The sample gives around 240,000 clones, more than 65% of which show up once; about 1.4% is in the top ten. What was sequenced was peripheral blood. The source of these receptors is a middle-aged woman who had recovered from COVID-19.

This clone was picked up one time. The chain links TRBV11-3 to TRBJ2-3; the D is unclear. The CDR3 length is 13 residues. Trimming removed 5 bases from V and 6 bases from J, with 12 bases in between. Germline V CDR1 and CDR2: SGHNT, YENEEA. CDR3 coding DNA: TGTGCCAGCAGCCTGACCCTCGGGGATACGCAGTATTTT. This sequence encodes CASSLTLGDTQYF.

The chain employs TRBV2 and TRBJ2-3; no reliable D call. The CDR3 spans 12 residues. CDR1 is SNHLY and CDR2 is FYNNEI in the germline V gene. The ends were cut back, 7 bases at V and 4 bases at J, with 9 bases in the middle. The CDR3 bases are TGTGCCAGCACGTATGAGGCAGATACGCAGTATTTT. This translates into CASTYEADTQYF.

This sequence joins TRBV19 and TRBJ1-5; D gene ambiguous. The germline V gene encodes CDR1 LNHDA and CDR2 SQIVND (reference sequence). CDR3 length: 17 amino acids. V gave up 0 bases and J gave up 0 bases, with 12 bases separating them. The CDR3 sequence: CASSIDLSQHSNQPQHF. CDR3 DNA: TGTGCCAGTAGTATAGATCTGTCGCAACATAGCAATCAGCCCCAGCATTTT.

V gene TRBV5-1 combines with J gene TRBJ2-5, with 7 bases lining up with TRBD1. The length of the CDR3 is 15 residues. Trimming removed 2 bases from V and 2 bases from J; junction bases left unmatched: 6. Looked up from germline, CDR1 is SGHRS and CDR2 is YFSETQ. CDR3 residues: CASSLGGQVQETQYF. In DNA form, the CDR3 reads TGCGCCAGCAGCTTAGGTGGACAGGTTCAAGAGACCCAGTACTTC.

The chain is built from TRBV6-5 and TRBJ1-1; maybe TRBD1 (6 bases). Between the trimmed V and J ends, which lost 2 bases and 1 base, there was a span of 11 bases. This CDR3 is built from 15 residues. Germline V gene sequence: CDR1 MNHEY, CDR2 SVGAGI. CDR3 sequence (DNA): TGTGCCAGCAGTTACAGGACAGTTGAGAACACTGAAGCTTTCTTT. This codes for CASSYRTVENTEAFF.

Concerning this clone: The same CDR3 can be traced to other DNA sequences in this sample. This chain links TRBV5-1 with TRBJ2-1; perhaps TRBD2 as D (5 bases). Germline loops: CDR1 SGHRS, CDR2 YFSETQ. Trimming took off 0 bases at V and 6 bases at J, with 7 bases between the two ends. This CDR3 has 13 amino acids. The CDR3 here is CASSLAGGNEQFF. CDR3 in DNA: TGCGCCAGCAGCTTGGCAGGAGGCAATGAGCAGTTCTTC.

This rearrangement joins TRBV5-1 to TRBJ2-3, with TRBD2 matching 8 bases. CDR1 and CDR2 (germline): SGHRS, YFSETQ. V shed 4 bases, J shed 5 bases, and the junction held 3 bases outside the gene matches. This CDR3 contains 13 residues. The CDR3 reads CASSQSGGDTQYF. CDR3 DNA: TGCGCCAGCAGCCAAAGCGGGGGAGATACGCAGTATTTT.

This clone was observed a single time. The chain combines TRBV30 with TRBJ1-5; D is ambiguous. Trimming took 4 bases from V and 0 from J, leaving 16 bases between them. The CDR3 covers 16 residues. Germline V gene data show CDR1 as GTSNPN and CDR2 as SVGIG (reference sequence). The CDR3 is CAWTYGHSLSNQPQHF. The DNA of the CDR3 is TGTGCCTGGACTTATGGGCATTCCCTTAGCAATCAGCCCCAGCATTTT.

The rearrangement uses TRBV3-1 (or the pseudogene TRBV3-2) and TRBJ2-4; 9 nucleotides line up with TRBD1. The CDR3 spans 14 residues. V lost 4 bases, J lost 9 bases, and 7 bases stayed unmatched. CDR1 LGHDT and CDR2 YNNKEL come from the germline V gene (reference sequence). CDR3 in DNA: TGTGCCAGCAGCCTCCGGGACAGGGAAGCCATTCAGTACTTC. Translating it yields CASSLRDREAIQYF.

The J gene is TRBJ2-5, the V gene TRBV5-1; 7 bases map to TRBD1. Germline CDR1 and CDR2: SGHRS and YFSETQ. This CDR3 is 13 amino acids long. Trimming removed 0 bases from V and 5 bases from J; junction bases left unmatched: 1. The CDR3: CASSLGTGETQYF. The CDR3 DNA follows: TGCGCCAGCAGCTTGGGGACAGGCGAGACCCAGTACTTC.

This rearrangement joins TRBV4-1 to TRBJ1-4; 7 bases are a match to TRBD1. Germline V gene sequence: CDR1 MGHRA, CDR2 YSYEKL. V lost 2 bases and J lost 4; bases outside the gene matches: 19. There are 20 residues in the CDR3. CDR3 region: CASSQKSLRQGGSDNEKLFF. CDR3 DNA sequence: TGCGCCAGCAGCCAAAAATCCTTACGACAGGGAGGATCGGATAATGAAAAACTGTTTTTT.

This clone was observed a few times. The genes are TRBV27 and TRBJ2-1; 15 nucleotides match TRBD2. The trim removed 6 bases at V and 7 bases at J, leaving 10 bases unmatched. This CDR3 has 17 residues. Germline CDR1 is MNHEY and CDR2 is SMNVEV (reference sequence). The CDR3 DNA reads TGTGCCAGCAGCCGAGGGTGGGGGACTAGCGGGGGGAATGAGCAGTTCTTC. Translation: CASSRGWGTSGGNEQFF.

The chain uses TRBV19 and TRBJ2-2, with 8 bases identical to TRBD1. This CDR3 is built from 14 residues. V was clipped by 9 bases and J by 2 bases; unmatched bases: 5. Germline V gene lookup returns CDR1 LNHDA and CDR2 SQIVND (reference sequence). CDR3 loop: CASFDRGNTGELFF. The CDR3 DNA follows: TGTGCCAGCTTCGACAGGGGAAACACCGGGGAGCTGTTTTTT. The full variable domain, its missing parts supplied by reference TRBV19 and TRBJ2-2, is DGGITQSPKYLFRKEGQNVTLSCEQNLNHDAMYWYRQDPGQGLRLIYYSQIVNDFQKGDIAEGYSVSREKKESFPLTVTSAQKNPTAFYLCASFDRGNTGELFFGEGSRLTVL.

The CDR3 is CASGLARDRGTDTQYF. CDR3 DNA: TGTGCTAGTGGTTTGGCGCGGGACAGGGGCACAGATACGCAGTATTTT. The chain has TRBV12-5 and TRBJ2-3; the match to TRBD1 covers 9 bases. The germline V gene has CDR1 LGHNT and CDR2 FRNRAP. The CDR3 sequence is 16 residues long. J was trimmed by 1 base and V by 1 base; bases with no gene match: 3.

The chain carries TRBV11-2 and TRBJ1-4; D is possibly TRBD1 (6 bases). The CDR3 runs 15 residues. V was shortened by 4 bases and J by 8 bases, with 17 bases between the two germline ends. Per germline, CDR1 SGHAT and CDR2 FQNNGV. CDR3 amino acids: CASSSTTGSREKLFF. The CDR3 DNA reads as TGTGCCAGCAGCTCGACGACAGGTTCAAGGGAAAAACTGTTTTTT.

The chain recombines TRBV11-2 with TRBJ2-7, with 8 bases aligning to TRBD1. The V segment lost 5 bases and the J segment 2 bases; nucleotides outside the gene matches: 2. CDR1 is SGHAT and CDR2 is FQNNGV in the germline V gene. This CDR3 has 13 residues. In nucleotides, the CDR3 is TGTGCCAGCAGCCCGGACAGGGCCTACGAGCAGTACTTC. This sequence encodes CASSPDRAYEQYF.

The count of this clone is one. This chain links TRBV3-1 (or the pseudogene TRBV3-2) with TRBJ2-7; maybe TRBD1 (5 bases). CDR3 length: 15 amino acids. The V and J ends lost 1 base and 3 bases respectively, with 13 bases between them. Germline V CDR1 and CDR2: LGHDT, YNNKEL (reference sequence). CDR3 bases: TGTGCCAGCAGCCAAGCCCCGACAGCATTCTACGAGCAGTACTTC. Encoded protein: CASSQAPTAFYEQYF.

This clone is a singleton in its sample. The chain recombines TRBV9 with TRBJ2-4, with D unresolved. This CDR3 region has 14 residues. Germline CDR1 is SGDLS and CDR2 is YYNGEE. Between the trimmed V and J ends, which lost 0 bases and 4 bases, there was a span of 8 bases. CDR3 nucleotides: TGTGCCAGCAGCGTAGTTCCAGGAAAAAACATTCAGTACTTC. This translates into CASSVVPGKNIQYF.